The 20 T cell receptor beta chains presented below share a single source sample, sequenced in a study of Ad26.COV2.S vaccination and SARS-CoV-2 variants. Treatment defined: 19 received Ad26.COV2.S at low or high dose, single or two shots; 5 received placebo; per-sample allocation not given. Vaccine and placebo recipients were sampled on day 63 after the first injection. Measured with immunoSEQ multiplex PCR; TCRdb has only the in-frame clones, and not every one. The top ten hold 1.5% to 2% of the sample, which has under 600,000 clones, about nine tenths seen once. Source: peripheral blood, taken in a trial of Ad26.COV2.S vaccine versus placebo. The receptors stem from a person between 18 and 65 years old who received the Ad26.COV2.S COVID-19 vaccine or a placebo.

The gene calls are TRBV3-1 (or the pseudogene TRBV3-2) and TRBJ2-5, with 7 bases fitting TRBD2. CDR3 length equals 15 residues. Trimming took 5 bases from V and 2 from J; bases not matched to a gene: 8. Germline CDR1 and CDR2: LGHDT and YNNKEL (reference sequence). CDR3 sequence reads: CASSSRLAAQETQYF. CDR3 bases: TGTGCCAGCAGCTCCCGCCTAGCGGCTCAAGAGACCCAGTACTTC.

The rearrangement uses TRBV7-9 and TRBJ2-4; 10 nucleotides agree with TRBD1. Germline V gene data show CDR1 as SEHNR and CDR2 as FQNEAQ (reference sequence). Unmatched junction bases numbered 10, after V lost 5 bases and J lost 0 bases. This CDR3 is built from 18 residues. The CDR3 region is CASSKGQGTALAKNIQYF. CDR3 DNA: TGTGCCAGCAGCAAGGGACAGGGGACCGCCCTAGCCAAAAACATTCAGTACTTC. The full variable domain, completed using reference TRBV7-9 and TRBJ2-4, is DTGVSQNPRHKITKRGQNVTFRCDPISEHNRLYWYRQTLGQGPEFLTYFQNEAQLEKSRLLSDRFSAERPKGSFSTLEIQRTEQGDSAMYLCASSKGQGTALAKNIQYFGAGTRLSVL.

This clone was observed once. The CDR3 loop reads CASRQVSGELFF. CDR3 sequence (DNA): TGTGCCAGTCGACAGGTTTCCGGGGAGCTGTTTTTT. V and J are TRBV19 and TRBJ2-2, with D perhaps matching TRBD1 (6 bases). CDR3 length equals 12 residues. Germline values: CDR1 LNHDA, CDR2 SQIVND (reference sequence). The germline V and J ends were trimmed by 8 bases and 6 bases, with 10 bases remaining between them.

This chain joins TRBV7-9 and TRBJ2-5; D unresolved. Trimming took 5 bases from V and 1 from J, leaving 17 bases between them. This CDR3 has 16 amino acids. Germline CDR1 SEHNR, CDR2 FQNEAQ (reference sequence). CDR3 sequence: CASSPNRASLQETQYF. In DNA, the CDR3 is TGTGCCAGCAGCCCGAACAGAGCAAGCCTCCAAGAGACCCAGTACTTC.

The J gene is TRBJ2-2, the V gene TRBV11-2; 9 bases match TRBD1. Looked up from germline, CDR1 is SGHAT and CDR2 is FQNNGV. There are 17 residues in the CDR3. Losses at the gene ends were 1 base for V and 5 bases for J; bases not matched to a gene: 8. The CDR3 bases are TGTGCCAGCAGCTTAGTTTCCTGGGACAGGGCGACCGGGGAGCTGTTTTTT. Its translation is CASSLVSWDRATGELFF.

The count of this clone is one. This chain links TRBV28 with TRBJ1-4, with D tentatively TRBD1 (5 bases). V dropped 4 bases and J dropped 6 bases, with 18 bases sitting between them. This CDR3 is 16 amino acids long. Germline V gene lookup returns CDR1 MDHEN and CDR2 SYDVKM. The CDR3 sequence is CASSSLGTLGDEKLFF. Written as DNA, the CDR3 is TGTGCCAGCAGTTCCCTGGGGACTCTGGGGGATGAAAAACTGTTTTTT.

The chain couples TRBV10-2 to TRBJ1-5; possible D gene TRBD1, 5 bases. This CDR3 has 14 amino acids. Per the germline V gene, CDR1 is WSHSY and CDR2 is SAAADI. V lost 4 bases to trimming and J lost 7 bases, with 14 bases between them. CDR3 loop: CASSAGTGIQPQHF. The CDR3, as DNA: TGCGCCAGCAGTGCGGGGACGGGCATCCAGCCCCAGCATTTT.

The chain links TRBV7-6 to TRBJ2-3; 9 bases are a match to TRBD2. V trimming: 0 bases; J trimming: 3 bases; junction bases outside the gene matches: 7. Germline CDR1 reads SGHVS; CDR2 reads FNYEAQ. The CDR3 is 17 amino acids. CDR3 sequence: CASSLAVAGVGTDTQYF. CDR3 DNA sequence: TGTGCCAGCAGCTTAGCAGTAGCGGGAGTTGGGACAGATACGCAGTATTTT.

The CDR3 reads CASSQAPPFGYTF. CDR3 DNA sequence: TGTGCCAGCAGCCAAGCCCCCCCATTCGGCTACACCTTC. The J gene is TRBJ1-2, the V gene TRBV14; D unresolved. The CDR3 runs to 13 residues. V dropped 1 base and J dropped 8 bases, with 11 bases sitting between them. Germline V gene sequence: CDR1 SGHDN, CDR2 FVKESK.

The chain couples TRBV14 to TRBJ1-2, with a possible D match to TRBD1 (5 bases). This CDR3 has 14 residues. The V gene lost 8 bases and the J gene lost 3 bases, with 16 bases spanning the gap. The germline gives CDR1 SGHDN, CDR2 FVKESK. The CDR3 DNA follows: TGTGCCAGCTCAACGCTGGGGGGGGACTATGGCTACACCTTC. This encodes CASSTLGGDYGYTF.

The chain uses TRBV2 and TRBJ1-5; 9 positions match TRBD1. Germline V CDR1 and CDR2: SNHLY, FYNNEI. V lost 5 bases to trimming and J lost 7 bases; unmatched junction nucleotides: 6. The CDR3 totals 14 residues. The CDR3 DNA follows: TGTGCCAGCAGTAAACAGGGGGCCCGGCAGCCCCAGCATTTT. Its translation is CASSKQGARQPQHF.

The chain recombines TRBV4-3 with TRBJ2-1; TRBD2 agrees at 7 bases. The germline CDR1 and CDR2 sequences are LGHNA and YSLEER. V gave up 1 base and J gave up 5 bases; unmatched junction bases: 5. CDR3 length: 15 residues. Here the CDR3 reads CASSQGGGLHNEQFF. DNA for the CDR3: TGCGCCAGCAGCCAAGGTGGGGGACTACACAATGAGCAGTTCTTC.

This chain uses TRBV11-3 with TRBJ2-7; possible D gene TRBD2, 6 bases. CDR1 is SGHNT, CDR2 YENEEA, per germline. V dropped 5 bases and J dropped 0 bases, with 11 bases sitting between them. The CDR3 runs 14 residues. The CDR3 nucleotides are TGTGCCAGCAGCGAACGGGGGTCCTCCTACGAGCAGTACTTC. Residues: CASSERGSSYEQYF.

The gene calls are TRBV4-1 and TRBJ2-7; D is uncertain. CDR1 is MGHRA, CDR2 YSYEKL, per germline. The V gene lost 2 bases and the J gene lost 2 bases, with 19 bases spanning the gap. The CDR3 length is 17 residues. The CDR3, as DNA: TGCGCCAGCAGCCAACTGCCCGGCAGACTCAGCACCTACGAGCAGTACTTC. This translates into CASSQLPGRLSTYEQYF.

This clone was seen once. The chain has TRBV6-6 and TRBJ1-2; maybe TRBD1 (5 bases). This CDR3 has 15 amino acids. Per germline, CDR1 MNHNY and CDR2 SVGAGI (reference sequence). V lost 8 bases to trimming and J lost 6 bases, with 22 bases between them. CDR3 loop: CASGSLLGDRDGYTF. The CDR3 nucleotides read TGTGCCAGCGGCAGTCTTCTGGGGGATAGGGATGGCTACACCTTC.

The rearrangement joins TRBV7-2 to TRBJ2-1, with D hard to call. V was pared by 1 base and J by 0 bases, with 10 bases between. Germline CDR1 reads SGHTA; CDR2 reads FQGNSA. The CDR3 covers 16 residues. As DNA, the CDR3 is TGTGCCAGCAGCTTAGAAGGGCGCTTCTCCTACAATGAGCAGTTCTTC. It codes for CASSLEGRFSYNEQFF.

The CDR3 sequence is CASSIGSAGDLRNEQFF. The DNA of the CDR3 is TGTGCCAGTAGTATAGGGTCGGCAGGGGACCTAAGGAATGAGCAGTTCTTC. The V gene is TRBV19, the J gene TRBJ2-1; D might be TRBD1 (6 bases). Trimming removed 1 base at V and 7 bases at J, with 20 bases between. The CDR3 consists of 17 residues. Germline lookup yields CDR1 LNHDA and CDR2 SQIVND (reference sequence).

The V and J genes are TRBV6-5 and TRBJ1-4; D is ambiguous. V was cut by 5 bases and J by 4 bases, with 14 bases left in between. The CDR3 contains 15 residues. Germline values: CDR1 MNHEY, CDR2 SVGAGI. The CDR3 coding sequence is TGTGCCAGCAGTCAGTCCACAGCCGTTAATGAAAAACTGTTTTTT. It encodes CASSQSTAVNEKLFF.

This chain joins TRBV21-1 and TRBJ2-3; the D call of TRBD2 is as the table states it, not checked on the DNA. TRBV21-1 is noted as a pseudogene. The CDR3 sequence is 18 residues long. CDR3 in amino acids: CASSFRLAGAPTTDTQYF. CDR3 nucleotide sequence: TGTGCCAGCAGCTTCCGACTAGCGGGAGCACCTACTACAGATACGCAGTATTTT.

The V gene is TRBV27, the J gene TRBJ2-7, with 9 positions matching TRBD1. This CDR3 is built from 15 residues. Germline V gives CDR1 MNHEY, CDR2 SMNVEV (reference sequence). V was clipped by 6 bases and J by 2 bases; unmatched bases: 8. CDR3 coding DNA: TGTGCCAGCAGCCTCCACAGGGGGCCAACCTACGAGCAGTACTTC. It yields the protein CASSLHRGPTYEQYF.